The subject of this entry is one TCR beta chain. The data originate from a study of early T cells in non-severe SARS-CoV-2 infection. About the research overall: From unsorted whole blood, bulk RNA was sequenced, and the chains remained unpaired.

This CDR3 comprises 15 residues. The germline V gene has CDR1 KGHSH and CDR2 LQKENI. Trimming took 0 bases from V and 8 from J, leaving 14 bases between them. TCRdb reanalysed the 5' RACE reads using MiXCR and keeps one entry per CDR3 protein. The table has 50,000 to 60,000 distinct CDR3 sequences, 7.7% seen once. The J gene is TRBJ2-1, the V gene TRBV18; possibly TRBD1 for D (7 bases). The material sequenced was whole blood. The clonotype originates from an adult who was a healthcare worker with PCR-confirmed SARS-CoV-2 infection or an uninfected control (not recorded which). The CDR3 DNA reads TGTGCCAGCTCACCACCGTCTCAGGGGGGCGATGAGCAGTTCTTC. Amino acids: CASSPPSQGGDEQFF. Variable domain in full (rest from reference TRBV18 and TRBJ2-1): NAGVMQNPRHLVRRRGQEARLRCSPMKGHSHVYWYRQLPEEGLKFMVYLQKENIIDESGMPKERFSAEFPKEGPSILRIQQVVRGDSAAYFCASSPPSQGGDEQFFGPGTRLTVL.